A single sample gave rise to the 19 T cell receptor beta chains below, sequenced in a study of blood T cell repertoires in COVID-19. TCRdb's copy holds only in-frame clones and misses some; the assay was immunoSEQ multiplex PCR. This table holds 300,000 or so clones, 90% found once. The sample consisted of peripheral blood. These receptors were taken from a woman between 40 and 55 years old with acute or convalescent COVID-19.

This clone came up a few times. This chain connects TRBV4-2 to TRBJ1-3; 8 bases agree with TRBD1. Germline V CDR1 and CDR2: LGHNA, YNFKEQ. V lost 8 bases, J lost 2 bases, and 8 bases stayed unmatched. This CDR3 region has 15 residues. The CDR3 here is CASSPGTGTGNTIYF. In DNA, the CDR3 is TGTGCCAGCTCCCCGGGGACAGGCACTGGAAACACCATATATTTT.

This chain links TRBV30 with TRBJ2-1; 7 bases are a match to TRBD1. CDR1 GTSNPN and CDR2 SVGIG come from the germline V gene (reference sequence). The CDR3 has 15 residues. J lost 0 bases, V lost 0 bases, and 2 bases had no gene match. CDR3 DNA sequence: TGTGCCTGGAGTGTTTGGGACAGCTCCTACAATGAGCAGTTCTTC. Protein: CAWSVWDSSYNEQFF.

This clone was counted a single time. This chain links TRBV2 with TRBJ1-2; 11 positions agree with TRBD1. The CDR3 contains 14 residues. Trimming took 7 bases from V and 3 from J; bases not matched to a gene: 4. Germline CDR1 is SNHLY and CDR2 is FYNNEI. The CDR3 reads CASTGQGAYYGYTF. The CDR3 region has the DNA TGTGCCAGCACAGGACAGGGGGCGTACTATGGCTACACCTTC.

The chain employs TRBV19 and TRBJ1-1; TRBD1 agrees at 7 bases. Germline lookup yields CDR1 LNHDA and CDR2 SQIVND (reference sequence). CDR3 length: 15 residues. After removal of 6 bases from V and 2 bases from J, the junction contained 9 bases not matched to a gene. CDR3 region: CASRGQARKNTEAFF. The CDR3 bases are TGTGCCAGTAGAGGACAGGCCAGAAAAAACACTGAAGCTTTCTTT. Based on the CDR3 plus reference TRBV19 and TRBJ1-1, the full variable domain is DGGITQSPKYLFRKEGQNVTLSCEQNLNHDAMYWYRQDPGQGLRLIYYSQIVNDFQKGDIAEGYSVSREKKESFPLTVTSAQKNPTAFYLCASRGQARKNTEAFFGQGTRLTVV.

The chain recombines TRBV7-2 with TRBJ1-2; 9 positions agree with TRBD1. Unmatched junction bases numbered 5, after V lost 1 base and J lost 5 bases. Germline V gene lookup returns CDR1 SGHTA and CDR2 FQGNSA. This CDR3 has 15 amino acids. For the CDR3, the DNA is TGTGCCAGCAGCTTAGGGACAGGGGCGTCTTATGGCTACACCTTC. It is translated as CASSLGTGASYGYTF.

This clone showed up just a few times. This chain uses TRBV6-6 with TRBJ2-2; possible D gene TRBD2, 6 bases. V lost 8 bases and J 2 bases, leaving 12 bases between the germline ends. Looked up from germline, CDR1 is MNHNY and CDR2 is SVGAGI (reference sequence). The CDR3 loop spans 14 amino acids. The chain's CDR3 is CASQGLLNTGELFF. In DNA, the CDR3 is TGTGCCAGCCAGGGACTCCTCAACACCGGGGAGCTGTTTTTT.

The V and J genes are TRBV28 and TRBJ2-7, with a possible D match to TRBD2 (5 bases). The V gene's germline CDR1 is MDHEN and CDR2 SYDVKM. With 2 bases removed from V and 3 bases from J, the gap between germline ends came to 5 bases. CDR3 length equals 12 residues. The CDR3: CASSLAGYEQYV. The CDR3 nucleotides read TGTGCCAGCAGTTTAGCGGGCTACGAGCAGTACGTC.

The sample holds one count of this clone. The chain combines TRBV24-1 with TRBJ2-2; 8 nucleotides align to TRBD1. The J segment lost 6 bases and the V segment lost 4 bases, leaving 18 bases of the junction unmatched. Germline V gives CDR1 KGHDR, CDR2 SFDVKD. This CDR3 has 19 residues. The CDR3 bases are TGTGCCACCAGTGACCCCACCGCCGGAGGACAGGGCGGCGCCGGGGAGCTGTTTTTT. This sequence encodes CATSDPTAGGQGGAGELFF.

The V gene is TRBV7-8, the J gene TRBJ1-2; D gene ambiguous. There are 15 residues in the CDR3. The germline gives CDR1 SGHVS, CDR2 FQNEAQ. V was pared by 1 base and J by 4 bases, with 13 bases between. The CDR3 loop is CASSLVARPFYGYTF. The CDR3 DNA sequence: TGTGCCAGCAGCTTAGTGGCCAGGCCTTTCTATGGCTACACCTTC.

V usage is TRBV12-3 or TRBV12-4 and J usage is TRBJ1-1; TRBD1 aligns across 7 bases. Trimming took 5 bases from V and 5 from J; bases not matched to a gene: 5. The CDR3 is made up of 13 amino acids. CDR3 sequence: CASSVQGRTEAFF. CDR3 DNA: TGTGCCAGCAGTGTACAGGGGCGAACTGAAGCTTTCTTT.

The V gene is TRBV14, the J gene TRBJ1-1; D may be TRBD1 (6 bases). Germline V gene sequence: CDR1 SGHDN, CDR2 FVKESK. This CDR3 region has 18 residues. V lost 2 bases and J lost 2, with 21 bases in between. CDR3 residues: CASSQLYLRTVLNTEAFF. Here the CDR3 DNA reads TGTGCCAGCAGCCAACTTTACCTCCGGACAGTATTAAACACTGAAGCTTTCTTT. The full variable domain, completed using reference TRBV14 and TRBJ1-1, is EAGVTQFPSHSVIEKGQTVTLRCDPISGHDNLYWYRRVMGKEIKFLLHFVKESKQDESGMPNNRFLAERTGGTYSTLKVQPAELEDSGVYFCASSQLYLRTVLNTEAFFGQGTRLTVV.

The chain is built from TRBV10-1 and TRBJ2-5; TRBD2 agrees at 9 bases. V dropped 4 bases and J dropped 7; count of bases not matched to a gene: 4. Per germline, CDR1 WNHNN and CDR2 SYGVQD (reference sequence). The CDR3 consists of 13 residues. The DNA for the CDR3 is TGCGCCAGCAGTGGGATGACTAGCGGGACCCAGTACTTC. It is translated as CASSGMTSGTQYF.

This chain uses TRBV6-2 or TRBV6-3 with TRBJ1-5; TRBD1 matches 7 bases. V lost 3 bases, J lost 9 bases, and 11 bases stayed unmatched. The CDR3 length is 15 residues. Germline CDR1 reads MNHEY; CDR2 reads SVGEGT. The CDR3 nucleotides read TGTGCCAGCAGTTATACCCCCCAGGGGGTGGGGCCCCAGCATTTT. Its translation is CASSYTPQGVGPQHF.

The CDR3 DNA sequence: TGTGCCAGCAGGACAGGGTGGGAGACCCAGTACTTC. It yields the protein CASRTGWETQYF. V gene TRBV2 combines with J gene TRBJ2-5, with TRBD1 matching 7 bases. CDR1 is SNHLY, CDR2 FYNNEI, per germline. The CDR3 totals 12 residues. Losses at the gene ends were 6 bases for V and 5 bases for J; bases not matched to a gene: 3.

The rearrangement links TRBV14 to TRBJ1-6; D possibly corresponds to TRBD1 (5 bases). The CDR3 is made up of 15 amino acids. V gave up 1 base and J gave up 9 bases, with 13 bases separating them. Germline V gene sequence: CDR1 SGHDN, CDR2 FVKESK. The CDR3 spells CASSQVDSGFSPLHF. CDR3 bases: TGTGCCAGCAGCCAAGTGGATTCAGGGTTTTCACCCCTCCACTTT.

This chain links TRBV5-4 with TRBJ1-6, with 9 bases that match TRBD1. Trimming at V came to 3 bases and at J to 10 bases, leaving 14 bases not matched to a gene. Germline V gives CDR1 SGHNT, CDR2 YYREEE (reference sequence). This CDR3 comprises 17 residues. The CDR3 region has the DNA TGTGCCAGCAGCTCCACGACAGGGGGGACCCTAAGATCACCCCTCCACTTT. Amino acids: CASSSTTGGTLRSPLHF.

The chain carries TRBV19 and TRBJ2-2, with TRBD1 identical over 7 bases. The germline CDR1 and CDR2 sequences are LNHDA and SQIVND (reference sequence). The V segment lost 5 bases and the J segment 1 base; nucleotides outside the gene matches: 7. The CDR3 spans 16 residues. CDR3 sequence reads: CASSLDRVVNTGELFF. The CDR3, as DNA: TGTGCCAGTAGTCTCGACAGGGTAGTGAACACCGGGGAGCTGTTTTTT.

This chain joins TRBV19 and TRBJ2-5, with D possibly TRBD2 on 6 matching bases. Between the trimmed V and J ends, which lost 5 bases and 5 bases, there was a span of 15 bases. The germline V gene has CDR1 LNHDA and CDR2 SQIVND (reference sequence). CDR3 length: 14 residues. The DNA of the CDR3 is TGTGCCAGTAGTGCAACGACTAGAGGTGAGACCCAGTACTTC. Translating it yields CASSATTRGETQYF.

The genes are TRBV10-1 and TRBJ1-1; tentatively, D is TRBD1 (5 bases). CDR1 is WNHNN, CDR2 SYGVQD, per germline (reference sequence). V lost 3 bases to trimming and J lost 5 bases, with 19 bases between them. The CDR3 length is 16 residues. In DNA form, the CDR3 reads TGCGCCAGCAGTGACTCTGGGGCAGGGTTGGGGACTGAAGCTTTCTTT. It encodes CASSDSGAGLGTEAFF.